The clone carrying this TCR beta chain was detected a few times. No antigen is known for it. Read coverage stops 3 residues before the CDR3 terminus; the germline J gene supplies the remainder. Sequenced by immunoSEQ multiplex PCR; TCRdb stores in-frame clones only, minus some. The sample lists some 39,000 clones, none appearing once, the ten largest making up roughly 1.4%. Heparinized whole blood, about 5 to 8.5 ml, came from each donor. The data originate from a study of T cell clonality in common variable immunodeficiency. Trimming took off 1 base at V and 0 bases at J, with 10 bases between the two ends. Germline V lookup: CDR1 SQVTM, CDR2 ANQGSEA. The CDR3 spans 15 residues. The study, taken as a whole, reports: Patient heterogeneity in the CVID cohort limited correlations between repertoire features and clinical complications. Shared TCRbeta clones were fewer between CVID subjects than controls.

Sequencing used peripheral blood mononuclear cells. The source is a person aged 18 to 75 in good health. The gene calls are TRBV29-1 and TRBJ2-1; maybe TRBD2 (6 bases). CDR3 sequence reads: CSVEGGLLSYNEQFF. CDR3 bases read: TGCAGCGTTGAAGGGGGACTTCTCTCCTACAATGAG.